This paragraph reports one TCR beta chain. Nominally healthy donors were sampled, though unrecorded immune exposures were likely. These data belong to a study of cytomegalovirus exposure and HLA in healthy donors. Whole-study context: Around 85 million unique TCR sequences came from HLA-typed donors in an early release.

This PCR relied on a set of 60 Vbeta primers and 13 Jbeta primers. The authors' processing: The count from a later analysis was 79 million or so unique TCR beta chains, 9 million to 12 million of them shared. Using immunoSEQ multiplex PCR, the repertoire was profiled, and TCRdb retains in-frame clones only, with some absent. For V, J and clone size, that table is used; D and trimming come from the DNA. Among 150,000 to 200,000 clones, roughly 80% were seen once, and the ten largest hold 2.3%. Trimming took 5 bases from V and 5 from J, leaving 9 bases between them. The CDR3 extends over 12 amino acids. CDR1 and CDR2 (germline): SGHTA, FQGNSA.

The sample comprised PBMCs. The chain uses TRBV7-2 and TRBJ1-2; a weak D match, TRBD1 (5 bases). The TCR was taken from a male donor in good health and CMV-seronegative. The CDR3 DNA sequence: TGTGCCAGCAGCATTAGACAGTATGGCTACACCTTC. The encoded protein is CASSIRQYGYTF.